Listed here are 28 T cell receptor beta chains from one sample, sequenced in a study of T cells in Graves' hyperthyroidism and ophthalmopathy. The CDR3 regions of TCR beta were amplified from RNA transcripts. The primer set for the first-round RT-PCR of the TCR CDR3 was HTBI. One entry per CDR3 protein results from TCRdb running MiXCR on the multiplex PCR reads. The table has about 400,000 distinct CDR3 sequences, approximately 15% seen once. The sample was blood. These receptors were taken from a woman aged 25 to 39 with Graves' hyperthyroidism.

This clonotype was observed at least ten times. The CDR3 loop reads CASSLEGTQYF. CDR3 sequence (DNA): TGTGCCAGCAGTTTAGAAGGGACGCAGTATTTT. V is TRBV12-3 or TRBV12-4 and J is TRBJ2-3; no clear D gene. The CDR3 runs to 11 residues. The V end lost 1 base, the J end lost 9 bases, and 5 bases lay between the germline ends.

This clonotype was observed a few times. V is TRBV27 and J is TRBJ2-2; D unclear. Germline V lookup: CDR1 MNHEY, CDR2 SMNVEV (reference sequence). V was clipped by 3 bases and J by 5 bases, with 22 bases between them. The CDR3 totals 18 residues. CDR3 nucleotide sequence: TGTGCCAGCAGTTTCGTGTCGGGCGCAGGCCTTCGAACCGGGGAGCTGTTTTTT. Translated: CASSFVSGAGLRTGELFF.

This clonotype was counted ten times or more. The chain's CDR3 is CASSAQGDQPQHF. The CDR3 region has the DNA TGTGCCAGCAGTGCCCAGGGAGATCAGCCCCAGCATTTT. The chain recombines TRBV2 with TRBJ1-5; possibly TRBD1 for D (5 bases). The CDR3 covers 13 residues. From germline, CDR1 is SNHLY and CDR2 FYNNEI. Trimming took off 4 bases at V and 5 bases at J, with 9 bases between the two ends. Combining the CDR3 with reference TRBV2 and TRBJ1-5 gives the whole variable domain EPEVTQTPSHQVTQMGQEVILRCVPISNHLYFYWYRQILGQKVEFLVSFYNNEISEKSEIFDDQFSVERPDGSNFTLKIRSTKLEDSAMYFCASSAQGDQPQHFGDGTRLSIL.

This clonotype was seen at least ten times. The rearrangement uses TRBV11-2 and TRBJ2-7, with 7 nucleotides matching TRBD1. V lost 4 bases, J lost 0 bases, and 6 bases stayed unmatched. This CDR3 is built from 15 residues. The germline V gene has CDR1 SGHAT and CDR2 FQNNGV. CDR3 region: CASSSRTGLSYEQYF. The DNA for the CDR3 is TGTGCCAGCAGCTCGCGGACAGGTCTCTCCTACGAGCAGTACTTC.

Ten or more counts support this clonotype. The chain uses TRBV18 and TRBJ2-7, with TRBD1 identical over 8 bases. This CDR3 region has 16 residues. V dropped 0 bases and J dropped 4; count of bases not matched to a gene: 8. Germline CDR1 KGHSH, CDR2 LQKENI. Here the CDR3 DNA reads TGTGCCAGCTCACCACCGGCAGGGGGCTACTCTTACGAGCAGTACTTC. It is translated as CASSPPAGGYSYEQYF.

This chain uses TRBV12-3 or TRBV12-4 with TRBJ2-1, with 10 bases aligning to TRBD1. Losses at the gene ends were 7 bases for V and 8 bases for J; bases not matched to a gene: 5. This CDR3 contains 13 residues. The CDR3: CASKADRGHEQFF. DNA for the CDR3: TGTGCCAGCAAAGCAGACAGGGGGCATGAGCAGTTCTTC.

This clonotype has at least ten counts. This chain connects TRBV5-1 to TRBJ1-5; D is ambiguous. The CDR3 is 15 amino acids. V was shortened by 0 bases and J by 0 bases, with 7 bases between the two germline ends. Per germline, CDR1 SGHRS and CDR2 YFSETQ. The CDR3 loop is CASSLGGDSNQPQHF. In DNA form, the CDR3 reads TGCGCCAGCAGCTTGGGGGGAGATAGCAATCAGCCCCAGCATTTT.

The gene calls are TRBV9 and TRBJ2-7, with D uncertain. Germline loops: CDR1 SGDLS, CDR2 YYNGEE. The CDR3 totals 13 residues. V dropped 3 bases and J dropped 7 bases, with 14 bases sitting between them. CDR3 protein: CASSGAFSSEQYF. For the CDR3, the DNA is TGTGCCAGCAGCGGAGCCTTTTCGAGTGAGCAGTACTTC.

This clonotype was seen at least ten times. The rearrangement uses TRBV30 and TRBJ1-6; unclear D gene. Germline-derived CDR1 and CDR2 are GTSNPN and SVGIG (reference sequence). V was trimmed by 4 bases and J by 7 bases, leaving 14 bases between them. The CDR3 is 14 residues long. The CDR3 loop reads CAWTPGVLNSPLHF. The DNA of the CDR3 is TGTGCCTGGACCCCAGGTGTCCTGAATTCACCCCTCCACTTT.

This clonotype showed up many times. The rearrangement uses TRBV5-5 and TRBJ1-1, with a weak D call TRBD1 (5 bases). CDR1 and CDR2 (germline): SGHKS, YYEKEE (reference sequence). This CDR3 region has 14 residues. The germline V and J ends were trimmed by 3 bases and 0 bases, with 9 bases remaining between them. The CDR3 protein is CASSSGHLNTEAFF. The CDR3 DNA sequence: TGTGCCAGCAGCTCTGGACACCTGAACACTGAAGCTTTCTTT.

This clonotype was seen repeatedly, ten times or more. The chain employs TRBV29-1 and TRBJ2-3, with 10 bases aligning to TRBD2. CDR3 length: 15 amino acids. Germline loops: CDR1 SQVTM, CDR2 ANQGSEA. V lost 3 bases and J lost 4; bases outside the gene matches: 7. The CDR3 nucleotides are TGCAGCGTTGAGGGGACTAGCGAGAGCGCAGATACGCAGTATTTT. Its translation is CSVEGTSESADTQYF.

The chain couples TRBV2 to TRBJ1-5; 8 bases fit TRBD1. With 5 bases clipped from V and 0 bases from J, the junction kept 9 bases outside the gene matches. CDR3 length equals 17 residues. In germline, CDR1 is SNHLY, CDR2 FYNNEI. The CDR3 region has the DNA TGTGCCAGCAGTTGGACAGGGAGCTCTAATAGCAATCAGCCCCAGCATTTT. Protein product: CASSWTGSSNSNQPQHF.

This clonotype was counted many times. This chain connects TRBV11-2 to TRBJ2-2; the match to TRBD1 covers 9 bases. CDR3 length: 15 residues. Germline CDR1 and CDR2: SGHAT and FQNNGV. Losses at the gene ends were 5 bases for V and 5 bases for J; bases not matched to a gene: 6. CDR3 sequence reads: CASSQDRGWTGELFF. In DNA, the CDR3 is TGTGCCAGCAGCCAGGACAGGGGTTGGACCGGGGAGCTGTTTTTT.

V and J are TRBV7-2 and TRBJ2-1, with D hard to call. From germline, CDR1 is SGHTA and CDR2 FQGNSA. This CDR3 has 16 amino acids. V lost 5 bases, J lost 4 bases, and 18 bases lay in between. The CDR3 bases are TGTGCCAGCAGCACAAAGGTTGGGAAGCTTTACAATGAGCAGTTCTTC. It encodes CASSTKVGKLYNEQFF.

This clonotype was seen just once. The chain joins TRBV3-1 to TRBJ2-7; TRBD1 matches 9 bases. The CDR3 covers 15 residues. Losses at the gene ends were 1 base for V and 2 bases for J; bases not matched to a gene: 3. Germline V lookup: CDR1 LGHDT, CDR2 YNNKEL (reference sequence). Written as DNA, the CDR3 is TGTGCCAGCAGCCAAGCTGGGACAGGGCCCTACGAGCAGTACTTC. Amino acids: CASSQAGTGPYEQYF.

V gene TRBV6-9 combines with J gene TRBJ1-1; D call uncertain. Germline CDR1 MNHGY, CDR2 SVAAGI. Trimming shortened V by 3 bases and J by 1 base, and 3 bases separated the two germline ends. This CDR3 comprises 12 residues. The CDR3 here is CASSYKNTEAFF. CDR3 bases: TGTGCCAGCAGTTACAAGAACACTGAAGCTTTCTTT.

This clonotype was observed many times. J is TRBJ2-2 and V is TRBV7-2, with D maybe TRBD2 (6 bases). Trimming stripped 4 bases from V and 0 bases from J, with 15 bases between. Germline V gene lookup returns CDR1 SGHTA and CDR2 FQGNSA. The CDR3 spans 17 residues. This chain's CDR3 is CASSSPSGSPNTGELFF. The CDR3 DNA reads TGTGCCAGCAGCTCCCCTTCCGGGAGCCCGAACACCGGGGAGCTGTTTTTT. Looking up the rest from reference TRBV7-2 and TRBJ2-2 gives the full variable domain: GAGVSQSPSNKVTEKGKDVELRCDPISGHTALYWYRQSLGQGLEFLIYFQGNSAPDKSGLPSDRFSAERTGGSVSTLTIQRTQQEDSAVYLCASSSPSGSPNTGELFFGEGSRLTVL.

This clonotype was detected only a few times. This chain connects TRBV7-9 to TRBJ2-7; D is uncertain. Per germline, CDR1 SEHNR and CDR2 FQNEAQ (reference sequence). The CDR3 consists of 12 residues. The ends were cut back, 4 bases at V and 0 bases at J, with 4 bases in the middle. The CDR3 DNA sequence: TGTGCCAGCAGCTGGAGCTCCTACGAGCAGTACTTC. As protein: CASSWSSYEQYF.

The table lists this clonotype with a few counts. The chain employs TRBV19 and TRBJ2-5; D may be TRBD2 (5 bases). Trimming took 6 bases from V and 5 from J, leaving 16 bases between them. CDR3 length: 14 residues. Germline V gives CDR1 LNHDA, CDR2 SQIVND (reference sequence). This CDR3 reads CASRTESPGETQYF. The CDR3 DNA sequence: TGTGCCAGTAGAACCGAGTCCCCGGGGGAGACCCAGTACTTC.

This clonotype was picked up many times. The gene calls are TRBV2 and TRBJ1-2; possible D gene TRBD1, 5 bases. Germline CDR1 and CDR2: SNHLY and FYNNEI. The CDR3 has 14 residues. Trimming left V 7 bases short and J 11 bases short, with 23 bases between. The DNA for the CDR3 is TGTGCCAGCATTGCCGACCGGGACCGAACGATTTACACCTTC. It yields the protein CASIADRDRTIYTF. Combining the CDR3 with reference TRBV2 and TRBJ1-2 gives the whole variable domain EPEVTQTPSHQVTQMGQEVILRCVPISNHLYFYWYRQILGQKVEFLVSFYNNEISEKSEIFDDQFSVERPDGSNFTLKIRSTKLEDSAMYFCASIADRDRTIYTFGSGTRLTVV.

The CDR3, as DNA: TGTGCCAGCAGTCATTCAGGGTCTCGGACTAGCAATCAGCCCCAGCATTTT. As protein: CASSHSGSRTSNQPQHF. The chain is built from TRBV28 and TRBJ1-5, with a possible D match to TRBD1 (5 bases). The CDR3 has 17 amino acids. The germline V gene encodes CDR1 MDHEN and CDR2 SYDVKM. V was cut by 5 bases and J by 0 bases, with 17 bases left in between.

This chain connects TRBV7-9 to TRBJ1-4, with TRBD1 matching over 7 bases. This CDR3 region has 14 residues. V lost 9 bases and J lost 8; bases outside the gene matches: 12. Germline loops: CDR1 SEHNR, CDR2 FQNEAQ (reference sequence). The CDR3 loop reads CASRPQGDREKLFF. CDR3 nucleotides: TGTGCCAGTAGACCGCAGGGGGACCGAGAAAAACTGTTTTTT.

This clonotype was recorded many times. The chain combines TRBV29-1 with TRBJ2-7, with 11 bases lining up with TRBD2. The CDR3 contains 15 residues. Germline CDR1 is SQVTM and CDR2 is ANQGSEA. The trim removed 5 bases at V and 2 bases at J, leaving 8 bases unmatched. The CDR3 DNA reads TGCAGCGTTTACCTGGGACTAGCGGAGGCCTACGAGCAGTACTTC. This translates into CSVYLGLAEAYEQYF.

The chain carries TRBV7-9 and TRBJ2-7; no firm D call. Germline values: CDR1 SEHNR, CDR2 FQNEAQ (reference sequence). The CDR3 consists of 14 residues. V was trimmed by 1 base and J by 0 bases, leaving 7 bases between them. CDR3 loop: CASSLDFNSYEQYF. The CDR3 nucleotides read TGTGCCAGCAGCTTAGACTTCAACTCCTACGAGCAGTACTTC.

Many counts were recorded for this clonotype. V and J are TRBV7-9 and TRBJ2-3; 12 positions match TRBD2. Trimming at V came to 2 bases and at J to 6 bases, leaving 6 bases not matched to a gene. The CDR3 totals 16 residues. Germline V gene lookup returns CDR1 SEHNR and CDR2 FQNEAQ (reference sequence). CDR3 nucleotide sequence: TGTGCCAGCAGCTTACGGACTAGCGGGAATGCGGATACGCAGTATTTT. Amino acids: CASSLRTSGNADTQYF.

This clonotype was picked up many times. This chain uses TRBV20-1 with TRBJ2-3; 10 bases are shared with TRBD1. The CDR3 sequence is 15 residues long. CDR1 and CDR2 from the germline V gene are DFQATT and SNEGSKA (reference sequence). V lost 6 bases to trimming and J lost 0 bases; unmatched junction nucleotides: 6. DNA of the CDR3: TGCAGTGCGAGTGACAGGGGGCGTAGCACAGATACGCAGTATTTT. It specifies CSASDRGRSTDTQYF.

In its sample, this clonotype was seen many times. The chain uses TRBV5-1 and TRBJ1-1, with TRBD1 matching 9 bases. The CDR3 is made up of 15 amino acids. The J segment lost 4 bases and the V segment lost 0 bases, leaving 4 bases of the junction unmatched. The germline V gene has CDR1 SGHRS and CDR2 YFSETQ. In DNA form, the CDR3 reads TGCGCCAGCAGCTTGGCACAGGGGGCGCCCACTGAAGCTTTCTTT. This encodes CASSLAQGAPTEAFF.

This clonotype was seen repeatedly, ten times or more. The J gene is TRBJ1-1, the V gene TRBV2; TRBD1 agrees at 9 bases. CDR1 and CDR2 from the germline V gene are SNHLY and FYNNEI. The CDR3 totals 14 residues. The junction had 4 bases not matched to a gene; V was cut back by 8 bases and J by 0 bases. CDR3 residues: CASEGQGLNTEAFF. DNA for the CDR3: TGTGCCAGCGAGGGACAGGGACTGAACACTGAAGCTTTCTTT.